This T cell receptor (beta chain) was profiled in a study of type 1 regulatory T cells. Study as a whole: This in vitro CD4 product, T-allo10, is enriched for Tr1 cells and alloantigen-specific.

CDR3 length: 13 residues. The ends were cut back, 7 bases at V and 4 bases at J, with 12 bases in the middle. Germline V gene lookup returns CDR1 MNHEY and CDR2 SMNVEV (reference sequence). TCRdb ran MiXCR on the reads and lists one entry per CDR3 protein. The sample carries 35,000 to 50,000 distinct CDR3 sequences, 12% recorded once. This clonotype was observed many times. Antigen unknown. This TCR was sampled from a human donor in good health. The specimen sequenced was cultured non-Tr1 T cells, either the whole culture or a sorted T cell fraction (not recorded which). This chain joins TRBV27 and TRBJ2-3, with D possibly TRBD2 on 5 matching bases. The CDR3 sequence is CASKPRAPDTQYF. CDR3 bases: TGTGCCAGCAAACCGAGGGCCCCAGATACGCAGTATTTT.